The 21 T cell receptor beta chains reported below all come from one sample, sequenced in a study of T cells in Graves' hyperthyroidism and ophthalmopathy. It was RNA transcripts that yielded the amplified TCR beta CDR3 regions. Initially, a first-round RT-PCR of the TCR CDR3 employed the HTBI primer set. Each CDR3 protein is one row after TCRdb ran MiXCR on the multiplex PCR reads. Of more than 650,000 distinct CDR3 sequences listed, 11% to 15% were seen once; the top ten hold around 9.6%. Material for sequencing was blood. These receptors all come from a young woman with Graves' hyperthyroidism.

This clonotype was observed at least ten times. This chain connects TRBV7-2 to TRBJ2-1; possibly TRBD2 for D (5 bases). V was pared by 3 bases and J by 4 bases, with 10 bases between. CDR1 is SGHTA and CDR2 is FQGNSA in the germline V gene. There are 14 residues in the CDR3. The CDR3 loop is CASSFSSGYNEQFF. CDR3 coding DNA: TGTGCCAGCAGCTTCTCAAGCGGTTACAATGAGCAGTTCTTC.

This clonotype has ten or more counts. The J gene is TRBJ2-7, the V gene TRBV20-1, with D perhaps being TRBD1 or TRBD2 (5 bases each). Germline CDR1 DFQATT, CDR2 SNEGSKA (reference sequence). V gave up 1 base and J gave up 0 bases, with 13 bases separating them. The CDR3 extends over 15 amino acids. CDR3 in amino acids: CSARVGDGYSYEQYF. In DNA form, the CDR3 reads TGCAGTGCTAGAGTGGGGGACGGCTACTCCTACGAGCAGTACTTC.

This clonotype was counted a few times. This chain joins TRBV12-3 or TRBV12-4 and TRBJ2-5; D assignment may be TRBD1 or TRBD2 (5 bases each). Trimming took off 3 bases at V and 4 bases at J, with 12 bases between the two ends. The CDR3 consists of 14 residues. The CDR3 spells CASSFGGGRETQYF. The CDR3 DNA follows: TGTGCCAGCAGTTTTGGGGGTGGGCGAGAGACCCAGTACTTC.

The V and J genes are TRBV5-1 and TRBJ2-2; D might be TRBD1 (6 bases). The CDR3 loop spans 15 amino acids. Germline-derived CDR1 and CDR2 are SGHRS and YFSETQ. V was trimmed by 4 bases and J by 4 bases, leaving 14 bases between them. The CDR3, as DNA: TGCGCCAGCAGCAAGACGACAGGATTCACCGGGGAGCTGTTTTTT. It yields the protein CASSKTTGFTGELFF.

This clonotype has just a few counts. V is TRBV6-1 and J is TRBJ1-1, with D possibly TRBD1 on 5 matching bases. V lost 6 bases and J 3 bases, leaving 20 bases between the germline ends. Germline lookup yields CDR1 MNHNS and CDR2 SASEGT. CDR3 length equals 16 residues. The CDR3 region has the DNA TGTGCCAGCAGCCTCGGACCGTTTGGGACTTACACTGAAGCTTTCTTT. Translation: CASSLGPFGTYTEAFF.

This clonotype occurred many times. The chain joins TRBV27 to TRBJ2-7; D gene unclear. The V end was cut by 7 bases, the J end by 4 bases, with 11 bases between. The CDR3 is 12 amino acids. Germline-derived CDR1 and CDR2 are MNHEY and SMNVEV (reference sequence). CDR3 protein: CASKAWGYEQYF. CDR3 nucleotides: TGTGCCAGCAAAGCTTGGGGTTACGAGCAGTACTTC.

This rearrangement joins TRBV11-3 to TRBJ2-2; the match to TRBD2 covers 8 bases. V lost 0 bases and J lost 4; bases outside the gene matches: 7. Germline CDR1 SGHNT, CDR2 YENEEA. The CDR3 spans 17 residues. CDR3 sequence: CASSLDAGRAITGELFF. The CDR3 DNA is TGTGCCAGCAGCTTAGATGCCGGGAGGGCCATCACCGGGGAGCTGTTTTTT.

This clonotype was detected only a few times. The gene calls are TRBV14 and TRBJ2-1, with TRBD1 matching over 7 bases. V lost 2 bases to trimming and J lost 5 bases; unmatched junction nucleotides: 0. The CDR3 covers 13 residues. Germline values: CDR1 SGHDN, CDR2 FVKESK. CDR3 in DNA: TGTGCCAGCAGCCAAAGGGGGCACAATGAGCAGTTCTTC. Translating gives CASSQRGHNEQFF.

This clonotype turned up a few times. The V gene is TRBV4-1, the J gene TRBJ2-7, with 8 positions matching TRBD2. V trimming: 1 base; J trimming: 5 bases; junction bases outside the gene matches: 16. Germline assignment: CDR1 MGHRA and CDR2 YSYEKL. This CDR3 contains 18 residues. In nucleotides, the CDR3 is TGCGCCAGCAGCCAAGGGAGGGACTTAGCGGGAAAGATGGACGAGCAGTACTTC. Amino acid sequence: CASSQGRDLAGKMDEQYF.

CDR3 DNA: TGTGCCAGCCATGGGACGGGCGTGCCACCCCTCCACTTT. Encoded protein: CASHGTGVPPLHF. The chain joins TRBV10-3 to TRBJ1-6; a possible D gene is TRBD1 (5 bases). This CDR3 contains 13 residues. Looked up from germline, CDR1 is ENHRY and CDR2 is SYGVKD. V dropped 10 bases and J dropped 11 bases, with 18 bases sitting between them.

This clonotype occurred once. The V gene is TRBV5-4, the J gene TRBJ1-2, with D unclear. V dropped 4 bases and J dropped 3 bases, with 13 bases sitting between them. CDR1 SGHNT and CDR2 YYREEE come from the germline V gene (reference sequence). CDR3 length equals 14 residues. The CDR3 protein is CASSLKGTYYGYTF. The CDR3 DNA follows: TGTGCCAGCAGCCTGAAGGGAACGTACTATGGCTACACCTTC. Filled out from reference TRBV5-4 and TRBJ1-2, the complete variable domain reads ETGVTQSPTHLIKTRGQQVTLRCSSQSGHNTVSWYQQALGQGPQFIFQYYREEENGRGNFPPRFSGLQFPNYSSELNVNALELDDSALYLCASSLKGTYYGYTFGSGTRLTVV.

The CDR3 is CATRDTGYEQFF. DNA of the CDR3: TGTGCCACCCGGGACACCGGCTATGAGCAGTTCTTC. The V and J genes are TRBV28 and TRBJ2-1, with D maybe TRBD1 (6 bases). The germline V gene has CDR1 MDHEN and CDR2 SYDVKM. Between the trimmed V and J ends, which lost 10 bases and 8 bases, there was a span of 15 bases. CDR3 length: 12 residues.

The chain is built from TRBV7-2 and TRBJ2-1; D gene ambiguous. The CDR3 length is 16 residues. Germline V CDR1 and CDR2: SGHTA, FQGNSA. The germline V and J ends were trimmed by 4 bases and 0 bases, with 13 bases remaining between them. CDR3 loop: CASSYLGAGSYNEQFF. Here the CDR3 DNA reads TGTGCCAGCAGCTACCTTGGCGCTGGCTCCTACAATGAGCAGTTCTTC.

This clonotype was detected many times. The chain links TRBV7-2 to TRBJ2-1; 8 bases are a match to TRBD2. The CDR3 covers 17 residues. The V segment lost 0 bases and the J segment 7 bases; nucleotides outside the gene matches: 11. Germline CDR1 reads SGHTA; CDR2 reads FQGNSA. CDR3 nucleotides: TGTGCCAGCAGCTTAGCGGGACCGCCGGGAGGGCCGAATGAGCAGTTCTTC. It specifies CASSLAGPPGGPNEQFF.

J is TRBJ1-5 and V is TRBV27; 9 positions agree with TRBD1. Germline lookup yields CDR1 MNHEY and CDR2 SMNVEV (reference sequence). Losses at the gene ends were 2 bases for V and 4 bases for J; bases not matched to a gene: 6. The CDR3 length is 16 residues. The CDR3 here is CASSLKTGQGNQPQHF. Written as DNA, the CDR3 is TGTGCCAGCAGTTTAAAGACGGGACAGGGTAATCAGCCCCAGCATTTT.

This clonotype was counted only a few times. The rearrangement uses TRBV25-1 and TRBJ2-1; 7 bases are a match to TRBD2. With V trimmed by 9 bases and J by 0 bases, 17 bases remained unmatched. CDR3 length: 18 residues. The V gene's germline CDR1 is MGHDK and CDR2 SYGVNS. The CDR3 here is CARNWNSRRGSSYNEQFF. CDR3 DNA: TGTGCCAGAAATTGGAATAGTCGTCGCGGGAGCTCCTACAATGAGCAGTTCTTC. The variable domain in full, completed from reference TRBV25-1 and TRBJ2-1, reads EADIYQTPRYLVIGTGKKITLECSQTMGHDKMYWYQQDPGMELHLIHYSYGVNSTEKGDLSSESTVSRIRTEHFPLTLESARPSHTSQYLCARNWNSRRGSSYNEQFFGPGTRLTVL.

This clonotype occurred a few times. The chain combines TRBV11-2 with TRBJ2-7; the match to TRBD1 covers 7 bases. With V trimmed by 1 base and J by 3 bases, 9 bases remained unmatched. CDR1 is SGHAT, CDR2 FQNNGV, per germline. The CDR3 totals 16 residues. CDR3 sequence reads: CASSLALGDRGYEQYF. CDR3 DNA: TGTGCCAGCAGCTTAGCCCTGGGGGACAGAGGCTACGAGCAGTACTTC.

This clonotype has ten or more counts. V and J are TRBV28 and TRBJ2-7, with 10 bases lining up with TRBD2. Trimming took 4 bases from V and 1 from J; bases not matched to a gene: 7. The CDR3 runs 16 residues. The V gene's germline CDR1 is MDHEN and CDR2 SYDVKM. The CDR3 DNA follows: TGTGCCAGCAGTTCCTCCGGGACTAGCGTTTCCTACGAGCAGTACTTC. Its protein is CASSSSGTSVSYEQYF.

In this sample, this clonotype turned up many times. The V call is TRBV7-3, the J call TRBJ1-2; D ambiguous. Germline CDR1 reads SGHTA; CDR2 reads FQGTGA. V was cut by 2 bases and J by 8 bases, with 9 bases left in between. CDR3 size: 12 residues. The CDR3 loop is CASSLAAVGYTF. The CDR3 bases are TGTGCCAGCAGCTTAGCGGCGGTAGGCTACACCTTC.

This chain uses TRBV9 with TRBJ2-4, with D perhaps being TRBD1 or TRBD2 (5 bases each). This CDR3 has 13 residues. V shed 3 bases and J shed 8 bases, with 12 bases lying between them. The germline CDR1 and CDR2 sequences are SGDLS and YYNGEE. CDR3 in amino acids: CASSGGSGDIQYF. DNA of the CDR3: TGTGCCAGCAGCGGGGGGAGTGGGGACATTCAGTACTTC.

This clonotype was counted a few times. The V gene is TRBV19, the J gene TRBJ1-2; maybe TRBD1 (5 bases). Trimming pared 3 bases from V and 7 bases from J, leaving 15 bases between. CDR3 size: 14 residues. Germline CDR1 LNHDA, CDR2 SQIVND (reference sequence). The CDR3 sequence: CASSIPRDLGGYTF. The CDR3, as DNA: TGTGCCAGTAGTATCCCCCGGGACTTGGGTGGCTACACCTTC.